This T cell receptor (beta chain) was recorded in a study of shared clonotypes between healthy human individuals. The overall study: Researchers assigned three CD4 naive, three CD4 memory, two CD8 naive and one CD8 memory plate to each donor.

Notes on this clone: Its matching antigen is unknown.

A CD45RA-negative memory subset and a CD45RA+ naive subset were separated from the CD4+ cells. Study findings and constraints: Clonotype sharing among donors likely depends on sequencing depth. Sorted-subset samples were not fully sequenced, rarefaction indicated.

Clones were read by immunoSEQ multiplex PCR, and TCRdb kept only the in-frame ones, dropping some. The profile shows 2 million to 2.5 million clones, under 97% of them singletons. CDR3 size: 17 residues. Trimming shortened V by 5 bases and J by 1 base, and 19 bases separated the two germline ends. Germline loops: CDR1 KGHSH, CDR2 LQKENI. The chain uses TRBV18 and TRBJ2-3, with a possible D match to TRBD2 (6 bases). This sequence originates from a man aged 18 to 29 in good health. Sample: naive CD4+ T cells sorted from blood. As for subset: CD45RA+ positively selected. CDR3 in DNA: TGTGCCAGCTCATCTTATTCGGCGGGGCAAGGCACAGATACGCAGTATTTT. It is translated as CASSSYSAGQGTDTQYF.